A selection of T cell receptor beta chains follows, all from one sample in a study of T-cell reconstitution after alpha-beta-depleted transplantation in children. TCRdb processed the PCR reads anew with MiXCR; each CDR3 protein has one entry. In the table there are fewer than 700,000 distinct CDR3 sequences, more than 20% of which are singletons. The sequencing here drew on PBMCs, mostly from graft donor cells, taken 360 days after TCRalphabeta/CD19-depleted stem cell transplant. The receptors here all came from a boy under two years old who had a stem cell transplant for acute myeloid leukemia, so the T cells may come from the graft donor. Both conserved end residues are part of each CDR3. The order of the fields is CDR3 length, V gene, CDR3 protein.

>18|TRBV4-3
CASSQEPGLAGESYEQYF
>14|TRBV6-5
CASSYSQRNTEAFF
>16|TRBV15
CATSRVGGEKFYEQYF
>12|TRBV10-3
CAIGTEPYEQYF
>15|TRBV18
CASSPTGTIQETQYF
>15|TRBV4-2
CASSQEVSVLDQQFF
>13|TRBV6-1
CASSALGRGTQYF
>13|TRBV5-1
CASSWGGYPEQFF
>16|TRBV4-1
CASSQAGGSSTDTQYF
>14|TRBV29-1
CSVAGQGFPDTQYF
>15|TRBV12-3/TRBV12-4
CASRVDRGLYNEQFF
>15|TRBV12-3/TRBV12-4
CASAERGGISTEAFF
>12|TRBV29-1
CSVDKGATEAFF
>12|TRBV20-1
CSARVGGREQFF
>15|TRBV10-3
CAISETGGLSTEAFF
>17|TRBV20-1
CSARTAASPRSSYEQYF
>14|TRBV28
CASRPGQGLNGYTF
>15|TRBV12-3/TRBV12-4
CASSRLARGSDTQYF
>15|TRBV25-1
CASSATGTGYYEQYF
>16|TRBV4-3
CASSQGDDRINEKLFF
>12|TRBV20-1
CSASSRGEKLFF
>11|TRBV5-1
CASSEGNEQYF
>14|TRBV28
CASSWAGGPWEQFF
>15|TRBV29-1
CSVEINREDLNGYTF
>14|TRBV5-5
CASSFSYMGYEQYF
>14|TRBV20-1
CSARGQPQRSEAFF
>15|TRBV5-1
CASSTLGGKNTEAFF
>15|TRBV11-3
CASSLDLVRNTEAFF
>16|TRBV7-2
CASRRGLAGHYNEQFF
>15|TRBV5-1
CASSSLYGANTEAFF
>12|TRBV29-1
CSVEQGDYGYTF
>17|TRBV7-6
CASSITGTGTLANVLTF
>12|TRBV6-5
CASSYTGDTQYF
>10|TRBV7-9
CASSSWELFF
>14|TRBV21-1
CASPDRRVDNEQFF
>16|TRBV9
CASSPSATGGFLPQYF
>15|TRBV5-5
CASRGGAANTGELFF
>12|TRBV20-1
CSVGGSANGYTF
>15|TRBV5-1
CASSPTSSSGNTIYF
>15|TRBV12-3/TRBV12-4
CASSFTPDRFYEQYF
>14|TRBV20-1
CSAITGGTNSPLHF
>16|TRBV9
CASSVLGGINTGELFF
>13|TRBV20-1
CSAKTGATDTQYF
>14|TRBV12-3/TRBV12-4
CASSALGGSDTQYF
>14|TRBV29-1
CSVLGQGGYNEQFF
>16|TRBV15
CATSRVRTGPTDTQYF
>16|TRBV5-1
CASSTHYSGSYNEQFF
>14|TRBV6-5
CASISTGRDYGYTF